Reported below is one T cell receptor (beta chain). Its antigen remains unidentified. These data come from a study of T cell repertoires in cytomegalovirus infection. Points from the study as a whole: It was HLA-C-restricted CMV-specific TCR beta clonotypes that dominated the response ex vivo.

TCRdb fed the reads into MiXCR, producing one record per CDR3 protein. The table lists roughly 990,000 distinct CDR3 sequences, less than 40% of them singletons. Germline CDR1 and CDR2: MNHNY and SVGAGI (reference sequence). The CDR3 contains 14 residues. The ends lost 5 bases at V and 9 bases at J; junction bases unmatched: 7. V is TRBV6-6 and J is TRBJ2-2; 9 bases agree with TRBD1. The sequencing here drew on cultured CD8+ T cells from PBMCs, taken from culture after CMV antigen stimulation. The sequence came from a human donor in good health (CMV status not recorded). Some clones in this sample may be carry-over from other donors' samples. The CDR3 DNA reads TGTGCCAGCAGTGGGGGACAGGGTATCTGGGAGCTGTTTTTT. It encodes CASSGGQGIWELFF.